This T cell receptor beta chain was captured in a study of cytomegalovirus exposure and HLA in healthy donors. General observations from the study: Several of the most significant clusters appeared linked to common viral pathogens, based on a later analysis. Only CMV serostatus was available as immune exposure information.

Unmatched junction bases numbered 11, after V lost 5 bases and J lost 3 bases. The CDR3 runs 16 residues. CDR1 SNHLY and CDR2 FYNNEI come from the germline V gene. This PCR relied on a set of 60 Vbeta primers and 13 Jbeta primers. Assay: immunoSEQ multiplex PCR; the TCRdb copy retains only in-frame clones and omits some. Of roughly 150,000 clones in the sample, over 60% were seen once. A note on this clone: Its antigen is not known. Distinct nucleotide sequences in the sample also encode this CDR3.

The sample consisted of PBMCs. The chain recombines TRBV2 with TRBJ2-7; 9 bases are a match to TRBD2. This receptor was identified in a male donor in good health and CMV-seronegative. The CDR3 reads CASSRSLAGAGYEQYF. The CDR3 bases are TGTGCCAGCAGTCGGAGTTTAGCGGGGGCAGGCTACGAGCAGTACTTC.